This TCR beta chain emerged from a study of blood T cell repertoires in COVID-19 (dated by TCRdb to about 2020). At the level of the whole study: Samples covering the acute and convalescent phases of COVID-19 were provided by collaborators in the United States, Italy and Spain. HLA class I and class II types, where available, came from metadata supplied by the sample provider rather than from assay-based typing. Samples were obtained from the ongoing ImmuneRACE study (first 160 participants) and from 1,200 or so subjects provided by 6 global collaborators. The material from the prospective study consisted of cDNA or gDNA derived from T cells, B-cell-depleted T cells, or PBMCs. The sample metadata nearly always contained a de-identified subject ID, COVID-19 status, age in years and sex. Deeply sampled blood TCRbeta repertoires from subjects exposed to, actively infected with, or recovered from COVID-19 were included in the dataset. The repertoires were released in a freely available public database meant as a resource for research on the immune response to SARS-CoV-2. General study outcomes and caveats: The quantity of clinical and demographic metadata differed by source and by participant and was supplied without curation.

The CDR1 and CDR2 encoded by the germline V gene are SQVTM and ANQGSEA. There are 12 amino acids in the CDR3, from cysteine to phenylalanine inclusive. Just CDR3 DNA is preserved here, 36 bases in frame from base 1. For this chain, trimming is 6 bases at the V end and 3 bases at the J end, and the number of junction bases without a gene match is 4. This clone came up a few times. No cognate antigen has been identified for it. The input lacks base qualities; no much larger clone sits a single base away. The collaborating institutions used their own protocols to collect whole blood in K2EDTA tubes. For TCRbeta analysis, collaborators shipped samples in one of three forms: frozen whole blood, isolated PBMCs, or DNA extracted from either of those sample types. The immunoSEQ Assay, a bias-controlled multiplex PCR, was used to amplify TCRbeta CDR3 regions from genomic DNA. The authors' analysis ran thus. The number of nucleated cells in each sample was estimated from the amplification of reference gene primers within the assay. To quantify the absolute abundance of each unique TCRbeta CDR3 rearrangement, sequence reads were collapsed and filtered. For each sample, productive Simpson clonality was calculated as the square root of Simpson's diversity index across productive rearrangements. Sourced from immuneACCESS, this table was stored by TCRdb with only in-frame sequences that have V and J called. A share of the clones is absent; for the studies checked, an unresolved V gene accounts for under half, and the remainder has no known explanation. D and trimming come from the DNA, and the V and J calls and clone size come from that table. This sample is represented by 300,000 to 350,000 clones; more than 70% of them were singletons. The ten largest clonotypes hold 3% of the sample.

The source is a man younger than 40 with active or convalescent COVID-19. The receptor chain draws on TRBV29-1 and TRBJ1-1, with 7 middle bases fitting TRBD1. Sequenced input: peripheral blood. The CDR3 in this case is CSVGQQHTEAFF. The nucleotide sequence reads as follows: TGCAGCGTGGGACAGCAGCACACTGAAGCTTTCTTT.